This is a list of T cell receptor beta chains from one sample in a study of cytomegalovirus exposure and HLA in healthy donors. Some clones are missing from TCRdb's copy, which holds only in-frame ones; the method was immunoSEQ multiplex PCR. The sample lists some 200,000 clones, approximately 82% occurring once. The sample was PBMCs. The receptors shown here come from a woman aged 18-29 years in good health and CMV-seronegative. CDR3s include the opening cysteine and the closing phenylalanine or tryptophan. The order of the fields is V gene, D gene, clone size, J gene, CDR3 DNA, CDR3 protein. D genes are given only for firm matches. Clone size is given for some rows only: seen once, a few or many times, or a class if the clone is expanded.

TRBV29-1	.	few	TRBJ2-3	TGCAGCGCCGGCCCCTCAGCAGCGGGCCCCACAGATACGCAGTATTTT	CSAGPSAAGPTDTQYF
TRBV10-3	TRBD2	.	TRBJ2-7	TGTGCCATCAGTGAGACCGGACTAGCGGGAGTCCGCGAGCAGTACTTC	CAISETGLAGVREQYF
TRBV18	.	.	TRBJ1-1	TGTGCCAGCTCACAGAGAAGCTCTGAAGCTTTCTTT	CASSQRSSEAFF
TRBV4-3	TRBD2	.	TRBJ2-2	TGCGCCAGCAGCCAGGGACTAGAACAGGGGGAGCTGTTTTTT	CASSQGLEQGELFF
TRBV28	.	few	TRBJ1-1	TGTGCCAGCAGTTGGGGAGGGAGGTACACTGAAGCTTTCTTT	CASSWGGRYTEAFF
TRBV5-4	TRBD2	.	TRBJ2-3	TGTGCCAGCAGCTTGGCGGGGACTAGCCGGTCGGGCGATACGCAGTATTTT	CASSLAGTSRSGDTQYF
TRBV11-2	TRBD1	.	TRBJ1-4	TGTGCCAGCAGCTTGAGACAGGGGGCGCGCGAAAAACTGTTTTTT	CASSLRQGAREKLFF
TRBV28	TRBD1	once	TRBJ2-7	TGTGCCAGCATCGAACCCGGGACAGGTTCCTACGAGCAGTACTTC	CASIEPGTGSYEQYF
TRBV7-2	TRBD1	.	TRBJ1-2	TGTGCCAGCAGCCCCCCGGGACAGGGACATGGCTACACCTTC	CASSPPGQGHGYTF
TRBV29-1	TRBD1	.	TRBJ2-1	TGCAGCGTTGAAGATTCGGACAGGGTCTACAATGAGCAGTTCTTC	CSVEDSDRVYNEQFF
TRBV7-9	TRBD2	once	TRBJ2-3	TGTGCCAGCAGCTTAACCCCAACTAGCGGCAGCACAGATACGCAGTATTTT	CASSLTPTSGSTDTQYF
TRBV30	.	.	TRBJ1-2	TGTGCCTGGAGTGCTCCCGGGTTCCGCTATGGCTACACCTTC	CAWSAPGFRYGYTF
TRBV9	TRBD2	.	TRBJ2-1	TGTGCCAGCAGCGTAGAGGCTAGCGGGAGCTATGAGCAGTTCTTC	CASSVEASGSYEQFF
TRBV7-9	.	.	TRBJ1-5	TGTGCCAGCAGCTTACAGGGAGGAAATCAGCCCCAGCATTTT	CASSLQGGNQPQHF
TRBV27	.	.	TRBJ2-3	TGTGCCAGCAGTTTATGGGGCAGAAGCACAGATACGCAGTATTTT	CASSLWGRSTDTQYF
TRBV27	TRBD2	.	TRBJ2-7	TGTGCCAGCAGTTTCAGCGGGAGGGCCATTAGCCCCTCCTACGAGCAGTACTTC	CASSFSGRAISPSYEQYF
TRBV30	.	.	TRBJ2-2	TGTGCCTGGAGTGTACTCAAGGGGGTCACCGGGGAGCTGTTTTTT	CAWSVLKGVTGELFF
TRBV4-2	TRBD2	once	TRBJ2-1	TGTGCCAGCAGCCAAGATTGGACGACTAGCGGGAGGGCCAATGAGCAGTTCTTC	CASSQDWTTSGRANEQFF
TRBV11-2	TRBD1	.	TRBJ1-5	TGTGCCAGCAGCTCCGGGACAGTCAATCAGCCCCAGCATTTT	CASSSGTVNQPQHF
TRBV15	.	once	TRBJ2-5	TGTGCCACCAGCAGGAGTTCGGAAGAGACCCAGTACTTC	CATSRSSEETQYF
TRBV5-5	.	.	TRBJ1-1	TGTGCCAGCAGCTTATTGAGTGGGAGTGAAGCTTTCTTT	CASSLLSGSEAFF
TRBV9	.	.	TRBJ2-1	TGTGCCAGCAGCGTAGCGGGTGGAGGCGAAGAGCAGTTCTTC	CASSVAGGGEEQFF
TRBV7-2	TRBD2	once	TRBJ2-1	TGTGCCAGCAGCTTAGATGTCGCAGCGGGAGCTCACAATGAGCAGTTCTTC	CASSLDVAAGAHNEQFF
TRBV10-3	TRBD2	.	TRBJ2-3	TGTGCCATCAGCTTAGGACTAGCGAGCCGAGATACGCAGTATTTT	CAISLGLASRDTQYF
TRBV7-2	TRBD1	.	TRBJ1-1	TGTGCCAGCAGCTTAGTAGGGGGCCCCACTGAAGCTTTCTTT	CASSLVGGPTEAFF
TRBV4-3	TRBD2	.	TRBJ2-7	TGCGCCAGCAGCCAAGCTCAAGGGACTACCTACGAGCAGTACTTC	CASSQAQGTTYEQYF
TRBV28	TRBD1	.	TRBJ2-2	TGTGCCAGCAGCATTACGGGACAGGGGGCGAACACCGGGGAGCTGTTTTTT	CASSITGQGANTGELFF
TRBV13	TRBD2	.	TRBJ2-7	TGTGCCAGCCGCCGGTCCGGGACTAGCCCTGCCTACGAGCAGTACTTC	CASRRSGTSPAYEQYF
TRBV11-2	TRBD1	.	TRBJ2-7	TGTGCCAGCAGCTTGGATCCCGGAGACAGGGGCTACGAGCAGTACTTC	CASSLDPGDRGYEQYF
TRBV19	.	.	TRBJ1-2	TGTGCCAGTACTCAGGGGCGAGGCTACACCTTC	CASTQGRGYTF
TRBV5-1	.	.	TRBJ1-1	TGCGCCAGCAGCTTTAGCGGTGAAGCTTTCTTT	CASSFSGEAFF
TRBV25-1	.	.	TRBJ1-2	TGTGCCAGCAGGGAAACAGGGCTGAACTATGGCTACACCTTC	CASRETGLNYGYTF
TRBV10-2	TRBD1	.	TRBJ1-6	TGCGCCAGCAGTGAGTCGAACAGGGGCGGCTCACCCCTCCACTTT	CASSESNRGGSPLHF
TRBV28	TRBD2	few	TRBJ2-1	TGTGCCAGCAGTTCCTTAGGGTCACTAGCGGGAGGAAACAATGAGCAGTTCTTC	CASSSLGSLAGGNNEQFF
TRBV10-3	.	.	TRBJ1-1	TGTGCCATCAGTGAGTCGACGGGGACAGAAGCTTTCTTT	CAISESTGTEAFF
TRBV30	.	once	TRBJ1-1	TGTGCCCACGATAGCGGTGGACGGATGAACACTGAAGCTTTCTTT	CAHDSGGRMNTEAFF
TRBV13	TRBD2	.	TRBJ2-3	TGTGCCAGCAGCTTACTTCTAGCGGGAGGGGCAGATACGCAGTATTTT	CASSLLLAGGADTQYF
TRBV6-5	.	.	TRBJ2-1	TGTGCCAGCAGTTCAGACAGCGCCGGGGAGCAGTTCTTC	CASSSDSAGEQFF
TRBV4-2	TRBD2	.	TRBJ2-1	TGTGCCAGCAGCCAAGGGACTAGCGGCTACAATGAGCAGTTCTTC	CASSQGTSGYNEQFF
TRBV19	.	.	TRBJ2-5	TGTGCCAGTAGTCCCCCCAGCCAAGAGACCCAGTACTTC	CASSPPSQETQYF
TRBV25-1	.	.	TRBJ2-5	TGTGCCAGCAGTGAGGAGGTGACCCAAGAGACCCAGTACTTC	CASSEEVTQETQYF
TRBV11-2	TRBD1	.	TRBJ2-3	TGTGCCAGCAGCCGTCGGACAGGGGGAGGGAGCACAGATACGCAGTATTTT	CASSRRTGGGSTDTQYF
TRBV29-1	.	.	TRBJ2-3	TGCAGCGTTGAAGGACAGCTAGATACGCAGTATTTT	CSVEGQLDTQYF
TRBV5-6	TRBD2	.	TRBJ2-3	TGTGCCAGCAGCACTGGGACTAGCGGCCGTGATACGCAGTATTTT	CASSTGTSGRDTQYF
TRBV6-5	.	.	TRBJ1-2	TGTGCCAGCAGTGGGCTGCAATCCCCATATGGCTACACCTTC	CASSGLQSPYGYTF
TRBV4-1	TRBD1	few	TRBJ1-4	TGCGCCAGCAGCCAAGATAGAGGGGGCTACGGGGAAAAACTGTTTTTT	CASSQDRGGYGEKLFF
TRBV6-5	.	.	TRBJ1-5	TGTGCCAGCAGTGAAGCTGCCCCTCAGCCCCAGCATTTT	CASSEAAPQPQHF
TRBV19	TRBD1	.	TRBJ1-2	TGTGCCAGCCGTTCGGGGACAGTCAATGGCTACACCTTC	CASRSGTVNGYTF
TRBV27	TRBD1	.	TRBJ2-2	TGTGCCAGCTCCTACGACAGGGGGGCCACCGGGGAGCTGTTTTTT	CASSYDRGATGELFF
TRBV6-1	TRBD1	.	TRBJ2-3	TGTGCCAGCAGGACAGGGGACAACACAGATACGCAGTATTTT	CASRTGDNTDTQYF
TRBV11-3	TRBD2	once	TRBJ2-3	TGTGCCAGCAGCTCCGGGGGGGCAGATACGCAGTATTTT	CASSSGGADTQYF
TRBV30	.	.	TRBJ2-5	TGTGCCTGGAAGCCCGGGATGGTTGGGACCCAGTACTTC	CAWKPGMVGTQYF